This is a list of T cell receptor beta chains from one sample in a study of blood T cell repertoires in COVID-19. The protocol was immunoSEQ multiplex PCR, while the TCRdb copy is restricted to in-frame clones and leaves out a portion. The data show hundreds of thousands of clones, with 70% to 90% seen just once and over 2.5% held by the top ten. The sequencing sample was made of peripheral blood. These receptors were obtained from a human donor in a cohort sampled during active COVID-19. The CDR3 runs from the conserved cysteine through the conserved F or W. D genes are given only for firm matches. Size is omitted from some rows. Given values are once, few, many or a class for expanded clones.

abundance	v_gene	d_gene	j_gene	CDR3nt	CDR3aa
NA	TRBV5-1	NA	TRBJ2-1	TGCGCCAGCAGGTTAGCGGGACAGTCCTACAATGAGCAGTTCTTC	CASRLAGQSYNEQFF
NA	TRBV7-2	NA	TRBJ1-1	TGTGCCAGCAGCTTAATGCCGGGATTGAACACTGAAGCTTTCTTT	CASSLMPGLNTEAFF
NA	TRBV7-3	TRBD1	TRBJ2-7	TGTGCCAGCAGCTTAGGGACAGGTTTCTACGAGCAGTACTTC	CASSLGTGFYEQYF
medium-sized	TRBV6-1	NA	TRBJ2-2	TGTGCCAGCAGTGAAGGACAGTATTTATCCGGGGAGCTGTTTTTT	CASSEGQYLSGELFF
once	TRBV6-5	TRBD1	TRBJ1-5	TGTGCCAGCAGCGATAGACAGGGGCGGCAGCCCCAGCATTTT	CASSDRQGRQPQHF
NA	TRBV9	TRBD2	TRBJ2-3	TGTGCCAGCAGCCCCGGACTAGCGGCAGATACGCAGTATTTT	CASSPGLAADTQYF
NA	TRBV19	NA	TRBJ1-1	TGTGCCAGTAGTGCCGACAGACAGAACACTGAAGCTTTCTTT	CASSADRQNTEAFF
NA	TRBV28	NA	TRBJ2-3	TGTGCCAGCAGTTTAGCGGGGAGAGATACGCAGTATTTT	CASSLAGRDTQYF
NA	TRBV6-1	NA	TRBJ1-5	TGTGCCAGCAGTGAAAGCACAGGGCTCCAGCCCCAGCATTTT	CASSESTGLQPQHF
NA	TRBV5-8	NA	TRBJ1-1	TGTGCCAGCAGCTTGGCTCCAGGGTTTTACACTGAAGCTTTCTTT	CASSLAPGFYTEAFF
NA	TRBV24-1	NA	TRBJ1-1	TGTGCCACCAGTTCTCGGGGGGAATGGGGTGAAGCTTTCTTT	CATSSRGEWGEAFF
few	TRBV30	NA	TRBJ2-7	TGTGCCTGGAGCAGAGACACGGAGGTTGTGGACGAGCAGTACTTC	CAWSRDTEVVDEQYF
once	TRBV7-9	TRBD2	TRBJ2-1	TGTGCCAGCAGCCGCACCGGTCTAGCGGGGTCGAGCTCCTACAATGAGCAGTTCTTC	CASSRTGLAGSSSYNEQFF
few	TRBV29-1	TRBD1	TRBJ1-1	TGCAGCGTTGGGAGGACAGGGGTTGAGACTGAAGCTTTCTTT	CSVGRTGVETEAFF
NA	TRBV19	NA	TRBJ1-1	TGTGCCAGTAGTATGGGGGGGAACACTGAAGCTTTCTTT	CASSMGGNTEAFF
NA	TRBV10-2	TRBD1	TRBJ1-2	TGCGCCAGCAGTCCCAGGGGGGACAGGGTTTTTTATGGCTACACCTTC	CASSPRGDRVFYGYTF
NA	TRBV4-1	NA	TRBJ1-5	TGCGCCAGCCAAGAGGGTCCCGGGGGAGGTCAGCCCCAGCATTTT	CASQEGPGGGQPQHF
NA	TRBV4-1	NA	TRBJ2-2	TGCGCCAGCAGCCAAAGATATCTTGGCCGTTTGTTCTCCGGGGAGCTGTTTTTT	CASSQRYLGRLFSGELFF
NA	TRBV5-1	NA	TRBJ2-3	TGCGCCAGCAGTCGCGGGGCGGGGGATACGCAGTATTTT	CASSRGAGDTQYF
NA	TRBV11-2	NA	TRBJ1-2	TGTGCCAGCAGCTTAAGGCCTAGGGAGGGCTACACCTTC	CASSLRPREGYTF
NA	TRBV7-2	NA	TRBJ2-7	TGTGCCAGCAGCTTAGACGGGAGAGGCGACGAGCAGTACTTC	CASSLDGRGDEQYF
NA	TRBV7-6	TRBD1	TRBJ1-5	TGTGCCAGCAGCCGTTGGAGGGGGCCAAGCAATCAGCCCCAGCATTTT	CASSRWRGPSNQPQHF
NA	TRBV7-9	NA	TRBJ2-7	TGTGCCAGCAGCTTATCTGTGCGGGGACCGCGGAGCTCCTACGAGCAGTACTTC	CASSLSVRGPRSSYEQYF
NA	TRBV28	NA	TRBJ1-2	TGTGCCAGCAGTTTCGGGAGCTATGGCTACACCTTC	CASSFGSYGYTF
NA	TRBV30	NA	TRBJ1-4	TGTGCCTGGAGTGTAAGAGGGCCTGATGAAAAACTGTTTTTT	CAWSVRGPDEKLFF
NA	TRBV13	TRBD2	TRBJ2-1	TGTGCCAGCAGCCCTTCGGGGGGGAATGAGCAGTTCTTC	CASSPSGGNEQFF
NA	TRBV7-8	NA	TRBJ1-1	TGTGCCAGCAGCGCTCCCGGCGGGGGTGAGGCTATAGCTTTCTTT	CASSAPGGGEAIAFF
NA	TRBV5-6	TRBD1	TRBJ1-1	TGTGCCAGCAGCAGTGCCGGGACAGGGAGCACTGAAGCTTTCTTT	CASSSAGTGSTEAFF
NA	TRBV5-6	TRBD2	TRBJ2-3	TGTGCCAGCAGCCCGGGACTAGCGGGAGGATTATTAAGCACAGATACGCAGTATTTT	CASSPGLAGGLLSTDTQYF
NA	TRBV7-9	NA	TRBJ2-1	TGTGCCAGCAGCCTTAAGCATCGGGGGGCGAGCTCCTACAATGAGCAGTTCTTC	CASSLKHRGASSYNEQFF
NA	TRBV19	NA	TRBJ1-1	TGTGCCAGTAGTATAGACAGGCAACTGGGAGCTTTCTTT	CASSIDRQLGAFF
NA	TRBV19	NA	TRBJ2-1	TGTGCCAGTAGCCCTTCGAGTAGCTCCTACAATGAGCAGTTCTTC	CASSPSSSSYNEQFF
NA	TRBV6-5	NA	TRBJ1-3	TGTGCCAGCAGTTACAGTCTGGGGGCGGGAAACACCATATATTTT	CASSYSLGAGNTIYF
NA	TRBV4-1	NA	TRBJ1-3	TGCGCCAGCAGCCAAGACGGGACAAGCTCTGGAAACACCATATATTTT	CASSQDGTSSGNTIYF